What follows are 27 T cell receptor beta chains derived from one specimen sequenced in a study. Each CDR3 protein gets one entry after TCRdb re-called the RT-PCR reads with MiXCR. The table records hundreds of thousands of distinct CDR3 sequences, 14% of them present only once. Sequences were obtained from memory CD4+ T cells from blood. Source of these receptors: a female donor in good health, serving as a healthy control.

This chain uses TRBV11-1 with TRBJ2-2; D is tentatively TRBD1 or TRBD2 (6 bases each). This CDR3 has 17 amino acids. With 5 bases removed from V and 1 base from J, the gap between germline ends came to 17 bases. From germline, CDR1 is SGHAT and CDR2 FQDESV (reference sequence). The CDR3 DNA reads as TGTGCCAGCAGCCTAACCCTAGGGGGACTGAACACCGGGGAGCTGTTTTTT. Its translation: CASSLTLGGLNTGELFF. Full variable domain (rest looked up from reference TRBV11-1 and TRBJ2-2): EAEVAQSPRYKITEKSQAVAFWCDPISGHATLYWYRQILGQGPELLVQFQDESVVDDSQLPKDRFSAERLKGVDSTLKIQPAELGDSAMYLCASSLTLGGLNTGELFFGEGSRLTVL.

The rearrangement joins TRBV28 to TRBJ1-4; D is undetermined. The CDR3 contains 14 residues. V lost 3 bases and J 5 bases, leaving 10 bases between the germline ends. Germline assignment: CDR1 MDHEN and CDR2 SYDVKM. Written as DNA, the CDR3 is TGTGCCAGCAGTTTGTCAGCGGGAAATGAAAAACTGTTTTTT. Protein: CASSLSAGNEKLFF.

This clonotype was found a few times. The V gene is TRBV6-1, the J gene TRBJ2-7, with 10 bases identical to TRBD2. The CDR3 sequence is 15 residues long. From germline, CDR1 is MNHNS and CDR2 SASEGT. The junction had 3 bases not matched to a gene; V was cut back by 4 bases and J by 0 bases. In DNA, the CDR3 is TGTGCCAGCAGTGGACTAGCGGGTAGCTCCTACGAGCAGTACTTC. This encodes CASSGLAGSSYEQYF.

In its sample, this clonotype was seen a few times. V is TRBV5-1 and J is TRBJ2-1; 8 positions match TRBD1. Trimming removed 6 bases from V and 3 bases from J; junction bases left unmatched: 5. The CDR3 extends over 14 amino acids. CDR1 and CDR2 from the germline V gene are SGHRS and YFSETQ. Here the CDR3 reads CASTNRGNYNEQFF. As DNA, the CDR3 is TGCGCCAGCACGAACAGGGGGAACTACAATGAGCAGTTCTTC.

This rearrangement joins TRBV6-5 to TRBJ2-7; 9 positions agree with TRBD2. Germline V gene data show CDR1 as MNHEY and CDR2 as SVGAGI. The ends lost 6 bases at V and 0 bases at J; junction bases unmatched: 9. The CDR3 is 16 amino acids. CDR3 sequence reads: CASRYLAGTNSYEQYF. In DNA form, the CDR3 reads TGTGCCAGCAGATACCTAGCGGGGACTAACTCCTACGAGCAGTACTTC.

The chain links TRBV30 to TRBJ1-2; the match to TRBD1 covers 9 bases. The germline V gene has CDR1 GTSNPN and CDR2 SVGIG (reference sequence). Germline trimming cut 2 bases from V and 6 bases from J; bases unmatched to any gene: 13. This CDR3 comprises 16 residues. CDR3 residues: CAWSTTLSGTGHGYTF. Written as DNA, the CDR3 is TGTGCCTGGAGTACAACCCTCTCCGGGACAGGGCATGGCTACACCTTC.

This clonotype was picked up many times. J is TRBJ2-3 and V is TRBV15; D call uncertain. Germline CDR1 LNHNV, CDR2 YYDKDF (reference sequence). This CDR3 has 14 amino acids. Between the trimmed V and J ends, which lost 5 bases and 0 bases, there was a span of 9 bases. The CDR3 coding sequence is TGTGCCACCAGCCCCATCCGAAGCACAGATACGCAGTATTTT. This gives the protein CATSPIRSTDTQYF.

J is TRBJ2-5 and V is TRBV5-1, with 7 bases that match TRBD1. Trimming at V came to 2 bases and at J to 2 bases, leaving 3 bases not matched to a gene. Germline values: CDR1 SGHRS, CDR2 YFSETQ. The CDR3 covers 14 residues. CDR3 residues: CASSFGQAQETQYF. CDR3 in DNA: TGCGCCAGCAGCTTCGGACAGGCGCAAGAGACCCAGTACTTC.

The rearrangement joins TRBV20-1 to TRBJ2-2, with unresolved D. V was shortened by 2 bases and J by 4 bases, with 8 bases between the two germline ends. This CDR3 has 13 amino acids. Germline loops: CDR1 DFQATT, CDR2 SNEGSKA (reference sequence). The CDR3: CSARPAITGELFF. The CDR3 region has the DNA TGCAGTGCTAGACCGGCTATCACCGGGGAGCTGTTTTTT.

This clonotype was seen ten or more times. The gene calls are TRBV4-3 and TRBJ2-2, with 8 bases lining up with TRBD2. This CDR3 spans 15 amino acids. The germline V gene encodes CDR1 LGHNA and CDR2 YSLEER. V gave up 2 bases and J gave up 4 bases; unmatched junction bases: 3. The CDR3 DNA reads TGCGCCAGCAGCCAAATAAGCGGGAGCACCGGGGAGCTGTTTTTT. Translating gives CASSQISGSTGELFF.

This chain joins TRBV28 and TRBJ1-2; tentatively, D is TRBD1 (5 bases). Trimming cost V 5 bases and J 5 bases, with 9 bases left between them. The CDR3 loop spans 12 amino acids. In germline, CDR1 is MDHEN, CDR2 SYDVKM. CDR3 loop: CASSVRGYGYTF. The CDR3 DNA reads TGTGCCAGCAGTGTCCGGGGGTATGGCTACACCTTC.

This clonotype was counted many times. The chain is built from TRBV6-5 and TRBJ2-3; D is unresolved. The CDR3 consists of 14 residues. Deletions cut 2 bases from V and 4 bases from J, with 10 bases between. In germline, CDR1 is MNHEY, CDR2 SVGAGI. The CDR3 sequence: CASSYPGSADTQYF. DNA of the CDR3: TGTGCCAGCAGTTACCCCGGGTCAGCAGATACGCAGTATTTT.

This clonotype has at least ten counts. The chain is built from TRBV7-2 and TRBJ1-2; 7 nucleotides match TRBD1. The CDR3 is 15 residues long. The V segment lost 1 base and the J segment 8 bases; nucleotides outside the gene matches: 10. Germline V CDR1 and CDR2: SGHTA, FQGNSA. CDR3 region: CASSLGTRQGRGYTF. For the CDR3, the DNA is TGTGCCAGCAGCTTAGGAACCAGACAGGGCAGGGGCTACACCTTC.

The genes are TRBV5-1 and TRBJ2-7; 7 bases match TRBD2. CDR3 size: 15 residues. The germline V gene encodes CDR1 SGHRS and CDR2 YFSETQ. The V segment lost 1 base and the J segment 1 base; nucleotides outside the gene matches: 5. The CDR3 bases are TGCGCCAGCAGCTTGAGGGCGGGGGTGTCCTACGAGCAGTACTTC. It yields the protein CASSLRAGVSYEQYF.

V and J are TRBV4-3 and TRBJ2-6, with unresolved D. This CDR3 comprises 17 residues. The V end lost 4 bases, the J end lost 4 bases, and 17 bases lay between the germline ends. Germline CDR1 is LGHNA and CDR2 is YSLEER. The CDR3: CASSLKASPGGANVLTF. In DNA form, the CDR3 reads TGCGCCAGCAGCCTCAAAGCATCCCCCGGGGGGGCCAACGTCCTGACTTTC.

In its sample, this clonotype was seen a few times. The rearrangement uses TRBV6-5 and TRBJ1-1; D ambiguous. Per the germline V gene, CDR1 is MNHEY and CDR2 is SVGAGI. The CDR3 is 13 amino acids. Trimming took 4 bases from V and 8 from J, leaving 14 bases between them. The CDR3 spells CASSWIPQAEAFF. The CDR3 DNA sequence: TGTGCCAGCAGTTGGATCCCCCAAGCCGAAGCTTTCTTT.

This clonotype has just a few counts. The V call is TRBV7-2, the J call TRBJ1-5; TRBD1 agrees at 7 bases. V lost 1 base and J lost 5; bases outside the gene matches: 8. Germline values: CDR1 SGHTA, CDR2 FQGNSA. The CDR3 is made up of 16 amino acids. The CDR3 protein is CASSLVGTEDYQPQHF. In DNA, the CDR3 is TGTGCCAGCAGCTTAGTCGGGACAGAGGACTATCAGCCCCAGCATTTT. Complete variable domain (other parts from reference TRBV7-2 and TRBJ1-5): GAGVSQSPSNKVTEKGKDVELRCDPISGHTALYWYRQSLGQGLEFLIYFQGNSAPDKSGLPSDRFSAERTGGSVSTLTIQRTQQEDSAVYLCASSLVGTEDYQPQHFGDGTRLSIL.

V is TRBV10-2 and J is TRBJ1-5; no firm D call. V was trimmed by 6 bases and J by 6 bases, leaving 15 bases between them. The V gene's germline CDR1 is WSHSY and CDR2 SAAADI. The CDR3 sequence is 14 residues long. The CDR3, as DNA: TGCGCCAGCAGGATGACGGGAGCGGGTCAGCCCCAGCATTTT. Its protein product is CASRMTGAGQPQHF.

This clonotype was seen only a few times. CDR3 nucleotide sequence: TGTGCCAGCAGTTACGGGCTAGCGGGAAACCAAGAGACCCAGTACTTC. Protein sequence: CASSYGLAGNQETQYF. The rearrangement joins TRBV6-5 to TRBJ2-5, with TRBD2 matching over 9 bases. Germline V lookup: CDR1 MNHEY, CDR2 SVGAGI. V gave up 2 bases and J gave up 0 bases; unmatched junction bases: 4. CDR3 length: 16 amino acids.

J is TRBJ1-5 and V is TRBV5-5, with 9 positions matching TRBD1. The CDR3 covers 15 residues. CDR1 SGHKS and CDR2 YYEKEE come from the germline V gene (reference sequence). The V and J ends lost 4 bases and 6 bases, in that order; junction bases with no gene match: 8. The CDR3 region is CASSPTGGAGQPQHF. The CDR3 bases are TGTGCCAGCAGCCCAACAGGGGGCGCGGGTCAGCCCCAGCATTTT.

This clonotype was found a few times. This sequence joins TRBV7-9 and TRBJ1-2, with unresolved D. Germline V gene lookup returns CDR1 SEHNR and CDR2 FQNEAQ (reference sequence). The CDR3 contains 12 residues. With 0 bases removed from V and 4 bases from J, the gap between germline ends came to 3 bases. This CDR3 is CASSLAFYGYTF. The CDR3 DNA follows: TGTGCCAGCAGCTTAGCTTTCTATGGCTACACCTTC.

The chain has TRBV7-8 and TRBJ2-7, with D unclear. Per the germline V gene, CDR1 is SGHVS and CDR2 is FQNEAQ. The CDR3 totals 13 residues. V was trimmed by 5 bases and J by 5 bases, leaving 13 bases between them. In nucleotides, the CDR3 is TGTGCCAGCAGCGCTTCATTGTTTGACGAGCAGTACTTC. It specifies CASSASLFDEQYF.

This clonotype was detected ten times or more. The CDR3 coding sequence is TGTGCCAGCAGACGACGACAGGGGCTTCGCAATCAGCCCCAGCATTTT. Translation: CASRRRQGLRNQPQHF. The V and J genes are TRBV6-2 or TRBV6-3 and TRBJ1-5; 8 bases are shared with TRBD1. Germline values: CDR1 MNHEY, CDR2 SVGEGT. CDR3 length: 16 amino acids. J lost 2 bases, V lost 6 bases, and 9 bases had no gene match.

This clonotype appeared many times. The chain has TRBV12-3 or TRBV12-4 and TRBJ2-7, with a weak D call TRBD1 (5 bases). The CDR3 covers 15 residues. V lost 1 base and J lost 2, with 12 bases in between. The CDR3 coding sequence is TGTGCCAGCAGTTTAGGGCAGGGCCTACCCTACGAGCAGTACTTC. Amino acids: CASSLGQGLPYEQYF.

Regarding this clonotype: One base away lies a much larger clone, so this may be a sequencing read error. The rearrangement uses TRBV20-1 and TRBJ2-7; TRBD2 might be the D (6 bases). The V gene's germline CDR1 is DFQATT and CDR2 SNEGSKA (reference sequence). V was pared by 4 bases and J by 4 bases, with 14 bases between. CDR3 length: 13 amino acids. This CDR3 reads CSATNLGRYEQYF. CDR3 DNA sequence: TGCAGTGCTACAAACCTGGGGAGGTACGAGCAGTACTTC.

This clonotype came up a few times. This chain connects TRBV28 to TRBJ2-7, with TRBD2 identical over 13 bases. The germline gives CDR1 MDHEN, CDR2 SYDVKM. V was pared by 7 bases and J by 4 bases, with 7 bases of the junction left unmatched. This CDR3 has 15 residues. The DNA for the CDR3 is TGTGCCAGCAAATTGACTAGCGGGAGGAGATACGAGCAGTACTTC. It specifies CASKLTSGRRYEQYF.

This clonotype was seen repeatedly, ten times or more. The CDR3 bases are TGCAGTGCTAGAGATGACAGAGGGAGAGAGACCCAGTACTTC. It translates to CSARDDRGRETQYF. The chain employs TRBV20-1 and TRBJ2-5; D is perhaps TRBD1 or TRBD2 (5 bases each). Germline CDR1 and CDR2: DFQATT and SNEGSKA (reference sequence). Trimming pared 0 bases from V and 4 bases from J, leaving 12 bases between. The CDR3 loop spans 14 amino acids.